The T cell receptor beta chain under discussion was sequenced for a study of T-cell memory formation after mild COVID-19 (dated by TCRdb to the early 2020s). For context, the study as a whole: Most TCR sequence clusters were specific to one of the two donors. Two young, previously healthy adult volunteers, one female and one male, were included in the cohort. Longitudinal TCRalpha and TCRbeta repertoire sequencing tracked T-cell clones expanding and contracting after mild COVID-19 in a couple of donors. Summary of the overall study and its limitations: Whether the second-wave clones peaking on day 37 were SARS-CoV-2 specific was not confirmed. Contracting CD4+ clones turned up mainly in the CM and EM memory subsets, whereas EMRA was where CD8+ clones were enriched. Some responding clones were detected in pre-infection memory, suggesting pre-existing cross-reactive memory T cells joined the SARS-CoV-2 response. The study included only two mild cases, and larger cohorts that include severe cases with pre-infection samples were judged to be necessary. Clones contracting from day 15 to 85 had balanced CD4/CD8 phenotypes, while a second wave expanding from day 15 to 37 was biased towards CD4+.

Ficoll-Paque density gradient centrifugation was used to isolate PBMCs. Turning to this clonotype: Its antigen is currently not known. No much larger clone exists at a distance of one base, and base qualities are not known.

From the cysteine through the phenylalanine, the CDR3 covers 13 amino acids. Of all the DNA, just the CDR3 is kept, 39 bases in frame from base 1. V loses 4 bases, J loses 6 bases, and the germline ends lie 11 bases apart. The germline V gene yields KGHDR for CDR1 and SFDVKD for CDR2. Sequencing was carried out with an Illumina NovaSeq 6000. Using 5'RACE with constant-segment primers, TCRalpha and TCRbeta cDNA libraries were constructed, with sample barcodes and unique molecular identifiers added in the process. Trizol reagent was used to extract RNA from every sample. Amplification of the libraries took two PCR steps, and the second step added a second sample barcode plus Illumina TruSeq adapters. The libraries were sequenced on an Illumina NovaSeq using 2 x 150 bp paired-end reads. The original methods were these. The reads were demultiplexed and collapsed into UMI-guided consensus sequences using migec v1.2.7. Using mixcr v2.1.11, the UMI consensuses were aligned to TRA and TRB V and J templates and assembled into clonotypes. Expanded or contracted clonotypes were those called significant by both edgeR and NoisET, with noise models trained on biological replicates. edgeR calls used a false discovery rate-adjusted p below 0.01 and a log2 fold-change threshold of 1. PCA with hierarchical clustering of max-normalized trajectories of the 1000 most abundant clonotypes was used as exploratory dynamics analysis. Each responding clone was given a CD4 or CD8 phenotype based on the CD4+ and CD8+ repertoires, which had been sequenced separately. TCRdb's own reprocessing of the public reads used fastp at Q25 and MiXCR and kept productive beta chains. Each entry merges the rows of one CDR3 protein and shows their most common DNA and genes. Here the V and J calls rest on TCRdb's processing, not on the authors' analysis. The sample yields roughly 560,000 distinct CDR3 sequences; roughly 20% were counted once. The top ten clones comprise under 15% of the sample.

The chain is made from TRBV24-1 and TRBJ1-2, with the D segment identity uncertain. The sequenced sample consisted of PBMCs or a T cell subset sorted from them (not recorded which). This clonotype was obtained from an adult woman who had mild COVID-19 (a few samples of this study predate the infection). The sample titles of this study are shuffled in the database, so cell type and time point are left out; the donor was told from shared clones. CDR3 sequence: CATSDPNNHGYTF. The nucleotides are TGTGCCACCAGTGACCCGAACAACCATGGCTACACCTTC.